This T cell receptor beta chain stems from a study of blood T cells in healthy people across ages. This clonotype was found a few times. V lost 3 bases and J 4 bases, leaving 10 bases between the germline ends. The CDR3 length is 14 residues. In germline, CDR1 is DFQATT, CDR2 SNEGSKA (reference sequence). A J-beta primer mix and a sample-barcoded 5' primer were used in a second PCR of about 7 to 12 cycles. Using its own MiXCR run on the 5' RACE reads, TCRdb lists one record per CDR3 protein. The data contain hundreds of thousands of distinct CDR3 sequences, around 45% of them singletons. The clonotype was recovered from a man between 60 and 70 years old in good health. Source material: blood. This chain connects TRBV20-1 to TRBJ2-6; possibly TRBD1 for D (5 bases). The CDR3 here is CSARSGAGANVLTF. The CDR3 DNA follows: TGCAGTGCTAGGAGTGGGGCAGGGGCCAACGTCCTGACTTTC.